This entry features one T cell receptor (beta chain) sequence. Antigen specificity is unknown. The data stem from a study of untreated major depressive disorder. Profiled with immunoSEQ multiplex PCR; TCRdb holds only in-frame clones, not every one. The sample yields approximately 20,000 clones, 92% seen once. The germline gives CDR1 MNHEY, CDR2 SMNVEV (reference sequence). Trimming pared 6 bases from V and 3 bases from J, leaving 11 bases between. The CDR3 has 13 residues. Participants with major medical conditions, Axis I/II comorbidities, regular medication or illicit drug use were excluded. CD4+ T cells were isolated from thawed PBMCs by magnetic negative selection. Study results and caveats: TRBV05-01 (Vbeta 5.1) usage was higher in CD4+ T cells of depressed patients than controls.

The origin of this receptor is a woman aged 40 to 50 with major depressive disorder. The V call is TRBV27, the J call TRBJ2-5; D call uncertain. What was sequenced was CD4+ T cells from PBMCs. Here the CDR3 DNA reads TGTGCCAGCAGGACTCACCAAAAAGAGACCCAGTACTTC. It is translated as CASRTHQKETQYF.